The clone carrying this TCR beta chain has only one observation. What it binds is unknown. The entry originates in a study of PD-1 blockade in classical Hodgkin lymphoma. Study-level findings and limits: Diversity similar to that of newly diagnosed patients was seen at baseline in complete responders.

After autologous stem cell transplantation all patients relapsed, and prior brentuximab vedotin exposure differed between cohorts. Generated by immunoSEQ multiplex PCR, the TCRdb table keeps only in-frame clones and is missing some. The table has some 10,000 clones, 80% to 90% seen once; the top ten hold roughly 29%. The sequenced sample was peripheral blood mononuclear cells (PBMCs), obtained at baseline. The source of this sequence is a human donor with classical Hodgkin lymphoma.

The CDR3 here is CASSLDWQSYNSPLHF. In nucleotides, the CDR3 is TGTGCCAGCAGCTTGGACTGGCAATCCTATAATTCACCCCTCCACTTT. V gene TRBV11-2 combines with J gene TRBJ1-6, with D uncertain. With 3 bases removed from V and 1 base from J, the gap between germline ends came to 10 bases. The CDR3 contains 16 residues. Germline V CDR1 and CDR2: SGHAT, FQNNGV.